These 20 T cell receptor beta chains were all obtained from the same sample, sequenced in a study of metastatic and nonmetastatic thyroid tumors. Before thyroid surgery, none of the patients had received any treatment. TCRdb re-clonotyped the PCR reads through MiXCR. This sample has around 41,000 clones, with less than 15% found just once. What was sequenced was blood. The receptor source for this set is a female donor with papillary thyroid cancer or a benign thyroid nodule (not recorded which). Some clones in this sample may be carry-over from other donors' samples.

In its sample, this clone was seen a few times. The chain carries TRBV6-5 and TRBJ2-3; the D call may be TRBD1 or TRBD2 (5 bases each). The CDR3 loop spans 14 amino acids. Germline-derived CDR1 and CDR2 are MNHEY and SVGAGI. V was trimmed by 4 bases and J by 11 bases, leaving 19 bases between them. CDR3 amino acids: CASSSRTLGTKQYF. The CDR3 DNA sequence: TGTGCCAGCAGTTCGAGAACACTCGGGACCAAGCAGTATTTT.

This clone appeared a few times. The chain recombines TRBV12-3 or TRBV12-4 with TRBJ2-7; 12 nucleotides match TRBD2. V was clipped by 6 bases and J by 8 bases; unmatched bases: 8. This CDR3 has 14 residues. The CDR3 here is CASSPLAGGNKQYF. CDR3 DNA: TGTGCCAGCAGCCCTCTAGCGGGAGGGAACAAGCAGTACTTC.

There are many counts of this clone. The chain recombines TRBV2 with TRBJ2-7; perhaps TRBD2 as D (6 bases). This CDR3 contains 13 residues. Looked up from germline, CDR1 is SNHLY and CDR2 is FYNNEI. The ends were cut back, 6 bases at V and 6 bases at J, with 15 bases in the middle. The CDR3 is CASRAGLRGEQYF. The CDR3, as DNA: TGTGCCAGCAGGGCGGGATTGCGCGGCGAGCAGTACTTC.

At least ten counts were recorded for this clone. This chain joins TRBV25-1 and TRBJ1-6; D uncertain. The germline V gene has CDR1 MGHDK and CDR2 SYGVNS. The CDR3 extends over 13 amino acids. V shed 3 bases and J shed 4 bases, with 4 bases lying between them. As DNA, the CDR3 is TGTGCCAGCAGTGAGGAGTATAATTCACCCCTCCACTTT. The encoded protein is CASSEEYNSPLHF.

Concerning this clone: The junction differs from germline at one of its ends, possibly a read error. The chain recombines TRBV24-1 with TRBJ2-6, with a possible D match to TRBD2 (6 bases). Germline V gene data show CDR1 as KGHDR and CDR2 as SFDVKD. There are 15 residues in the CDR3. CDR3 residues: CATSDWGTVANALTF. The CDR3 bases are TGTGCCACCAGTGATTGGGGGACTGTGGCCAACGCCCTGACTTTC.

This clone was recorded many times. The chain uses TRBV5-1 and TRBJ2-1, with TRBD1 matching 7 bases. Trimming cost V 2 bases and J 9 bases; bases outside gene matches: 5. The CDR3 covers 13 residues. In germline, CDR1 is SGHRS, CDR2 YFSETQ. In nucleotides, the CDR3 is TGCGCCAGCAGCTTAGGAGGACAGGTTGAGCAGTTCTTC. It specifies CASSLGGQVEQFF. The full variable domain, completed using reference TRBV5-1 and TRBJ2-1, is KAGVTQTPRYLIKTRGQQVTLSCSPISGHRSVSWYQQTPGQGLQFLFEYFSETQRNKGNFPGRFSGRQFSNSRSEMNVSTLELGDSALYLCASSLGGQVEQFFGPGTRLTVL.

This clone occurred many times. This chain joins TRBV30 and TRBJ2-7, with 9 nucleotides matching TRBD2. This CDR3 has 12 amino acids. Germline V lookup: CDR1 GTSNPN, CDR2 SVGIG (reference sequence). With 4 bases clipped from V and 4 bases from J, the junction kept 2 bases outside the gene matches. CDR3 nucleotide sequence: TGTGCCTGGACTAGCGGGACATACGAGCAGTACTTC. Translation gives CAWTSGTYEQYF.

This chain uses TRBV20-1 with TRBJ2-7; TRBD2 matches 7 bases. Germline CDR1 is DFQATT and CDR2 is SNEGSKA (reference sequence). The ends lost 3 bases at V and 0 bases at J; junction bases unmatched: 11. This CDR3 contains 16 residues. CDR3 region: CSARVASGTYSYEQYF. For the CDR3, the DNA is TGCAGTGCTAGGGTGGCTAGCGGAACTTACTCCTACGAGCAGTACTTC.

As regards this clone: The conserved phenylalanine or tryptophan normally closing the CDR3 is absent here, so this likely arose from a read error. Because the CDR3's place on the DNA is in doubt, the DNA is left out and the CDR3 is given as listed by TCRdb. This chain connects TRBV28 to TRBJ2-5; the table gives TRBD1 as D, unverified against the DNA. CDR1 MDHEN and CDR2 SYDVKM come from the germline V gene. The CDR3 region is 12 residues in length, termini included. The CDR3 is CASTGGGETQCV.

This clone was observed at least ten times. The chain couples TRBV3-1 to TRBJ2-7; 7 nucleotides agree with TRBD2. Germline CDR1 is LGHDT and CDR2 is YNNKEL (reference sequence). This CDR3 spans 15 amino acids. The J segment lost 1 base and the V segment lost 2 bases, leaving 5 bases of the junction unmatched. The CDR3 loop reads CASSQLGGGSYEQYF. The CDR3 bases are TGTGCCAGCAGCCAATTGGGGGGGGGATCCTACGAGCAGTACTTC.

Turning to this clone: Germline is not matched at one junction end, which may reflect a read error. The chain links TRBV5-1 to TRBJ1-6; 7 positions agree with TRBD1. The length of the CDR3 is 16 residues. The germline V gene encodes CDR1 SGHRS and CDR2 YFSETQ. In nucleotides, the CDR3 is TGTGCCAGCATCTTTGGAGTAGGACAGGCTTATTCACCCCTCCACTTT. Its translation is CASIFGVGQAYSPLHF. Supplemented by reference TRBV5-1 and TRBJ1-6, the full variable domain reads KAGVTQTPRYLIKTRGQQVTLSCSPISGHRSVSWYQQTPGQGLQFLFEYFSETQRNKGNFPGRFSGRQFSNSRSEMNVSTLELGDSALYLCASIFGVGQAYSPLHFGNGTRLTVT.

This clone was counted ten times or more. The chain uses TRBV7-8 and TRBJ1-1; unclear D gene. Trimming took off 1 base at V and 3 bases at J, with 6 bases between the two ends. This CDR3 has 13 amino acids. CDR1 and CDR2 from the germline V gene are SGHVS and FQNEAQ. The CDR3 sequence is CASSLVHYTEAFF. The CDR3 nucleotides are TGTGCCAGCAGCTTAGTCCACTACACTGAAGCTTTCTTT.

This clone was seen repeatedly, ten times or more. The rearrangement joins TRBV4-1 to TRBJ1-1, with 9 positions matching TRBD1. In germline, CDR1 is MGHRA, CDR2 YSYEKL. This CDR3 is 14 amino acids long. The J segment lost 7 bases and the V segment lost 4 bases, leaving 7 bases of the junction unmatched. CDR3 residues: CASSLRDRAVEAFF. The CDR3 DNA is TGCGCCAGCAGCCTCCGGGACAGGGCCGTTGAAGCTTTCTTT.

Worth noting for this clone: A single base separates this from a much larger clone, so it may be a read error. The V call is TRBV28, the J call TRBJ1-1; possibly TRBD1 for D (5 bases). The germline V gene has CDR1 MDHEN and CDR2 SYDVKM. This CDR3 contains 13 residues. The CDR3 sequence is CASARGMETEAFF. CDR3 sequence (DNA): TGCGCCAGCGCCCGGGGGATGGAGACTGAAGCTTTCTTT.

The chain has TRBV11-2 and TRBJ2-7; TRBD1 aligns across 7 bases. This CDR3 comprises 13 residues. Germline V gene data show CDR1 as SGHAT and CDR2 as FQNNGV. The trim removed 6 bases at V and 3 bases at J, leaving 5 bases unmatched. The CDR3 DNA reads as TGTGCCAGCAGACGCACAGGGGACTACGAGCAGTACTTC. Translation: CASRRTGDYEQYF.

This clone appeared many times. The CDR3 is CALMEGFQETQYF. The CDR3 DNA reads TGTGCTTTGATGGAGGGGTTCCAAGAGACCCAGTACTTC. The chain is built from TRBV28 and TRBJ2-5, with D possibly being TRBD2 (6 bases). This CDR3 has 13 residues. Germline V gene lookup returns CDR1 MDHEN and CDR2 SYDVKM.

This clone was observed at least ten times. The rearrangement joins TRBV28 to TRBJ1-5; D remains unclear. The CDR3 has 17 residues. CDR1 is MDHEN and CDR2 is SYDVKM in the germline V gene. Trimming left V 2 bases short and J 1 base short, with 15 bases between. CDR3 bases: TGTGCCAGCAGTTTAGCCTATAGGGCGATCAGCAATCAGCCCCAGCATTTT. Protein product: CASSLAYRAISNQPQHF.

This clone was observed many times. This chain links TRBV6-1 with TRBJ2-5; 9 positions agree with TRBD2. Unmatched junction bases numbered 16, after V lost 7 bases and J lost 4 bases. This CDR3 has 17 residues. Germline CDR1 and CDR2: MNHNS and SASEGT. The CDR3 DNA is TGTGCCAGCACTCCCAGGGTCAGGTTAGCGGGAGTAGAGACCCAGTACTTC. Translation gives CASTPRVRLAGVETQYF.

Only a few counts were recorded for this clone. One end of the junction does not line up with germline, which may come from a read error. V usage is TRBV28 and J usage is TRBJ2-3; D might be TRBD2 (6 bases). Germline V gene sequence: CDR1 MDHEN, CDR2 SYDVKM. The length of the CDR3 is 13 residues. CDR3: CASSGSGPDTQYF. The CDR3 DNA sequence: TGTGCCAGCAGTGGGAGCGGGCCAGATACTCAGTATTTT.

This clone has ten or more counts. This chain joins TRBV29-1 and TRBJ1-4; 8 bases align to TRBD1. Germline lookup yields CDR1 SQVTM and CDR2 ANQGSEA. V lost 4 bases to trimming and J lost 6 bases; unmatched junction nucleotides: 7. The CDR3 has 14 residues. CDR3: CSVANTGGDEKLFF. The CDR3 coding sequence is TGCAGCGTTGCTAATACAGGGGGGGATGAAAAACTGTTTTTT.